The 16 T cell receptor beta chains listed next were all sequenced from one sample in a study of PD-1 blockade in classical Hodgkin lymphoma. Every patient had relapsed following autologous stem cell transplantation, and cohorts differed in brentuximab vedotin exposure. Assay used: immunoSEQ multiplex PCR; TCRdb lists only in-frame clones, some missing. Here the sample spans roughly 97,000 clones, 75% to 90% being singletons. This material consisted of peripheral blood mononuclear cells (PBMCs), taken at baseline. All receptors come from a human donor with classical Hodgkin lymphoma.

This clone has only a few counts. The chain couples TRBV2 to TRBJ1-2, with unresolved D. V gave up 2 bases and J gave up 4 bases, with 5 bases separating them. The CDR3 covers 12 residues. Germline CDR1 SNHLY, CDR2 FYNNEI. The CDR3 DNA reads as TGTGCCAGCAGTGAACCCAGCTATGGCTACACCTTC. Residues: CASSEPSYGYTF.

The chain has TRBV27 and TRBJ2-2; maybe TRBD2 (6 bases). The V gene's germline CDR1 is MNHEY and CDR2 SMNVEV (reference sequence). There are 15 residues in the CDR3. V dropped 2 bases and J dropped 5 bases, with 12 bases sitting between them. The CDR3 region has the DNA TGTGCCAGCAGTTTAGGGACTCCTAAAACCGGGGAGCTGTTTTTT. It encodes CASSLGTPKTGELFF.

This rearrangement joins TRBV18 to TRBJ1-1; D is uncertain. CDR3 length equals 16 residues. V was cut by 5 bases and J by 4 bases, with 20 bases left in between. The germline CDR1 and CDR2 sequences are KGHSH and LQKENI. DNA of the CDR3: TGTGCCAGCTCATCCTCCCCCCCGGGGATGGGCACTGAAGCTTTCTTT. This gives the protein CASSSSPPGMGTEAFF.

This chain links TRBV6-5 with TRBJ1-2, with D possibly TRBD1 on 5 matching bases. Between the trimmed V and J ends, which lost 5 bases and 4 bases, there was a span of 11 bases. This CDR3 is built from 13 residues. Germline CDR1 MNHEY, CDR2 SVGAGI. The CDR3 spells CASSAQTAYGYTF. Written as DNA, the CDR3 is TGTGCCAGCAGTGCGCAGACAGCCTATGGCTACACCTTC.

The V call is TRBV5-1, the J call TRBJ1-2, with 7 positions matching TRBD1. Losses at the gene ends were 4 bases for V and 2 bases for J; bases not matched to a gene: 5. Germline CDR1 and CDR2: SGHRS and YFSETQ. The CDR3 totals 14 residues. Written as DNA, the CDR3 is TGCGCCAGCAGCAAGGGGGCTGAGAACTATGGCTACACCTTC. Its translation: CASSKGAENYGYTF.

The chain couples TRBV11-2 to TRBJ2-7; possibly TRBD2 for D (5 bases). The CDR3 is 13 amino acids. V lost 5 bases and J 7 bases, leaving 15 bases between the germline ends. Germline lookup yields CDR1 SGHAT and CDR2 FQNNGV. CDR3 region: CASSVGSTWEQYF. In DNA, the CDR3 is TGTGCCAGCAGCGTAGGGAGTACGTGGGAGCAGTACTTC.

The rearrangement joins TRBV6-1 to TRBJ2-7; D might be TRBD1 (6 bases). The CDR3 loop spans 14 amino acids. Per germline, CDR1 MNHNS and CDR2 SASEGT. Trimming cost V 0 bases and J 7 bases, with 13 bases left between them. This CDR3 reads CASSEARIRGEQYF. For the CDR3, the DNA is TGTGCCAGCAGTGAAGCACGTATAAGGGGGGAGCAGTACTTC.

The chain couples TRBV14 to TRBJ1-1; D remains ambiguous. CDR3 length equals 16 residues. The germline gives CDR1 SGHDN, CDR2 FVKESK. Trimming pared 0 bases from V and 7 bases from J, leaving 18 bases between. The CDR3 bases are TGTGCCAGCAGCCAAGATGCGTCGGGCTCTTGGGGTGAAGCTTTCTTT. Translated: CASSQDASGSWGEAFF. Filled out from reference TRBV14 and TRBJ1-1, the complete variable domain reads EAGVTQFPSHSVIEKGQTVTLRCDPISGHDNLYWYRRVMGKEIKFLLHFVKESKQDESGMPNNRFLAERTGGTYSTLKVQPAELEDSGVYFCASSQDASGSWGEAFFGQGTRLTVV.

J is TRBJ2-5 and V is TRBV27; TRBD1 agrees at 7 bases. CDR3 length equals 14 residues. CDR1 MNHEY and CDR2 SMNVEV come from the germline V gene (reference sequence). J gave up 1 base and V 6 bases, and 5 bases lay outside the gene matches. The CDR3 reads CASSLDRFQETQYF. DNA for the CDR3: TGTGCCAGCAGCCTGGACAGGTTCCAAGAGACCCAGTACTTC.

This clone is a singleton in its sample. The gene calls are TRBV28 and TRBJ2-5; TRBD1 agrees at 7 bases. CDR3 length: 16 residues. Losses at the gene ends were 2 bases for V and 0 bases for J; bases not matched to a gene: 6. Germline V gene sequence: CDR1 MDHEN, CDR2 SYDVKM. The CDR3 sequence: CASSLLSGGYQETQYF. As DNA, the CDR3 is TGTGCCAGCAGTTTACTGTCAGGGGGATACCAAGAGACCCAGTACTTC.

The chain recombines TRBV30 with TRBJ1-3; D perhaps matches TRBD1 (6 bases). CDR3 size: 14 residues. V was shortened by 4 bases and J by 0 bases, with 10 bases between the two germline ends. CDR1 and CDR2 (germline): GTSNPN, SVGIG (reference sequence). The chain's CDR3 is CAWTTGLSGNTIYF. The CDR3 DNA reads TGTGCCTGGACGACAGGCCTCTCTGGAAACACCATATATTTT.

This chain links TRBV10-3 with TRBJ2-7; 11 nucleotides agree with TRBD1. Unmatched junction bases numbered 3, after V lost 5 bases and J lost 6 bases. The CDR3 covers 13 residues. Germline CDR1 ENHRY, CDR2 SYGVKD. This CDR3 is CAISSGTGGEQYF. The DNA for the CDR3 is TGTGCCATCAGTTCCGGGACAGGGGGCGAGCAGTACTTC.

This clone was seen only once. The chain joins TRBV5-6 to TRBJ1-1; D is possibly TRBD1 (5 bases). Germline-derived CDR1 and CDR2 are SGHDT and YYEEEE. The V gene lost 4 bases and the J gene lost 5 bases, with 12 bases spanning the gap. This CDR3 spans 13 amino acids. The chain's CDR3 is CASSRTGRTEAFF. The CDR3 nucleotides read TGTGCCAGCAGCCGTACAGGAAGGACTGAAGCTTTCTTT.

V gene TRBV19 combines with J gene TRBJ2-1; TRBD2 matches at 10 bases. CDR1 and CDR2 from the germline V gene are LNHDA and SQIVND (reference sequence). The CDR3 totals 16 residues. V shed 7 bases, J shed 4 bases, and the junction held 10 bases outside the gene matches. The CDR3 is CASTGILAGDYNEQFF. CDR3 DNA: TGTGCCAGTACCGGGATCCTAGCGGGGGATTACAATGAGCAGTTCTTC. The full variable domain, in which reference TRBV19 and TRBJ2-1 provide the parts outside the CDR3, is DGGITQSPKYLFRKEGQNVTLSCEQNLNHDAMYWYRQDPGQGLRLIYYSQIVNDFQKGDIAEGYSVSREKKESFPLTVTSAQKNPTAFYLCASTGILAGDYNEQFFGPGTRLTVL.

This chain connects TRBV6-1 to TRBJ2-5; tentatively, D is TRBD2 (5 bases). V dropped 4 bases and J dropped 4 bases, with 10 bases sitting between them. CDR3 length: 13 residues. CDR1 is MNHNS, CDR2 SASEGT, per germline. The CDR3 here is CASSVGRGETQYF. CDR3 coding DNA: TGTGCCAGCAGTGTAGGCCGGGGAGAGACCCAGTACTTC.

In DNA form, the CDR3 reads TGTGCCAGCAGCTTAGTCCCGCCCCGGGTGACCCAGTACTTC. It translates to CASSLVPPRVTQYF. This chain joins TRBV7-2 and TRBJ2-5, with D uncertain. Germline loops: CDR1 SGHTA, CDR2 FQGNSA. The CDR3 is 14 amino acids. V was pared by 1 base and J by 7 bases, with 13 bases between.